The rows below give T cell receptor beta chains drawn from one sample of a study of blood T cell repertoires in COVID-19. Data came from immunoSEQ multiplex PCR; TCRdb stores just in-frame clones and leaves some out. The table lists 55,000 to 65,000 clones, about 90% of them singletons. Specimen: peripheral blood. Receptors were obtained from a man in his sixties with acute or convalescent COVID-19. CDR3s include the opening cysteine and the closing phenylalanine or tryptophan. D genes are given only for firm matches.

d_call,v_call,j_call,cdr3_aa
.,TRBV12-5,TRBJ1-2,CASGLGGGYGYTF
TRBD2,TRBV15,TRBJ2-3,CATSRDASGRGTDTQYF
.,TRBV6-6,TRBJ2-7,CASSNPQALYEQYF
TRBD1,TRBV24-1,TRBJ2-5,CATSHGGTGGKETQYF
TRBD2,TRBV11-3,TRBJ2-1,CASSRLAGAPSSYNEQFF
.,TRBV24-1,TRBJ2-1,CATSDPGLNEQFF
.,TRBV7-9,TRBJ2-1,CASSFGTLEQFF
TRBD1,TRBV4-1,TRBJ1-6,CASSQTTGGRDNSPLHF
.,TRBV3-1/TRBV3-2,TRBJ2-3,CASSQDPRPSTDTQYF
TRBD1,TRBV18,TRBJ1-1,CASSQSQTGLNTEAFF
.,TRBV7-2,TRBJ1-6,CASSLAGQQAAPIGSPLHF
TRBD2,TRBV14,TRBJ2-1,CASSQIGTRGYEQFF
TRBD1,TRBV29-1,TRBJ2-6,CSVAGQGDSGANVLTF
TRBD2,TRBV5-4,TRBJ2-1,CASRPPGLAGGEQFF
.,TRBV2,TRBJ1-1,CANPEELGTEAFF
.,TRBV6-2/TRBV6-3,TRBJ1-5,CASSSWGVSDQPQHF
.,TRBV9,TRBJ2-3,CASSVGGADTQYF
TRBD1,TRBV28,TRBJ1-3,CASSVQGATGNTIYF
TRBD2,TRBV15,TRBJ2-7,CATSRITSGRNEQYF
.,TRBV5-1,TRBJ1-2,CASGPGDTAGYGYTF
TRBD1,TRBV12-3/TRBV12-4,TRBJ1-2,CASSDRDYGYTF
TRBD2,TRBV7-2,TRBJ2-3,CASSSPTSGRNTQYF
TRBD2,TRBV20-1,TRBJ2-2,CSASVVSGESTGELFF
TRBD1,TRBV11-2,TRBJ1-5,CASSSLTGRNQPQHF
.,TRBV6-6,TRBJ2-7,CASNPQRSAGAHEQYF
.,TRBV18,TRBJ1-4,CASSPQPPGGGEKLFF
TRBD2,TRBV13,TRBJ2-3,CASSRTSSPPDTQYF
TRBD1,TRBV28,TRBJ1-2,CASSLIGTGGLGGYTF
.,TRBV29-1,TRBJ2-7,CSVEGGSFEQYF